The clone carrying this T cell receptor (beta chain) was detected a few times. Its target is unknown. These data originate in a study of beta chain features in type 1 diabetes. Findings and limits, study-wide: Significant though moderate, a shortening of TCRB CDR3s appeared in all four CD4+ subsets of Type 1 diabetes patients.

With 3 bases clipped from V and 1 base from J, the junction kept 3 bases outside the gene matches. Germline values: CDR1 SGHRS, CDR2 YFSETQ. CDR3 size: 17 residues. Of the isolated RNA, all was reverse transcribed, and so the sequenced material was expressed TCRB transcripts. Produced via immunoSEQ multiplex PCR; TCRdb's table is partial and in-frame only. The sample has 130,000 or so clones, 7.5% to 9.5% seen once. V is TRBV5-1 and J is TRBJ2-5, with 16 bases lining up with TRBD2. The sequencing sample was made of central memory CD4+ T cells from blood. This receptor was taken from a man between 25 and 39 years old with type 1 diabetes. Here the CDR3 DNA reads TGCGCCAGCAGCTCGGGACTAGCGGGGGGGTTCCAAGAGACCCAGTACTTC. It translates to CASSSGLAGGFQETQYF.